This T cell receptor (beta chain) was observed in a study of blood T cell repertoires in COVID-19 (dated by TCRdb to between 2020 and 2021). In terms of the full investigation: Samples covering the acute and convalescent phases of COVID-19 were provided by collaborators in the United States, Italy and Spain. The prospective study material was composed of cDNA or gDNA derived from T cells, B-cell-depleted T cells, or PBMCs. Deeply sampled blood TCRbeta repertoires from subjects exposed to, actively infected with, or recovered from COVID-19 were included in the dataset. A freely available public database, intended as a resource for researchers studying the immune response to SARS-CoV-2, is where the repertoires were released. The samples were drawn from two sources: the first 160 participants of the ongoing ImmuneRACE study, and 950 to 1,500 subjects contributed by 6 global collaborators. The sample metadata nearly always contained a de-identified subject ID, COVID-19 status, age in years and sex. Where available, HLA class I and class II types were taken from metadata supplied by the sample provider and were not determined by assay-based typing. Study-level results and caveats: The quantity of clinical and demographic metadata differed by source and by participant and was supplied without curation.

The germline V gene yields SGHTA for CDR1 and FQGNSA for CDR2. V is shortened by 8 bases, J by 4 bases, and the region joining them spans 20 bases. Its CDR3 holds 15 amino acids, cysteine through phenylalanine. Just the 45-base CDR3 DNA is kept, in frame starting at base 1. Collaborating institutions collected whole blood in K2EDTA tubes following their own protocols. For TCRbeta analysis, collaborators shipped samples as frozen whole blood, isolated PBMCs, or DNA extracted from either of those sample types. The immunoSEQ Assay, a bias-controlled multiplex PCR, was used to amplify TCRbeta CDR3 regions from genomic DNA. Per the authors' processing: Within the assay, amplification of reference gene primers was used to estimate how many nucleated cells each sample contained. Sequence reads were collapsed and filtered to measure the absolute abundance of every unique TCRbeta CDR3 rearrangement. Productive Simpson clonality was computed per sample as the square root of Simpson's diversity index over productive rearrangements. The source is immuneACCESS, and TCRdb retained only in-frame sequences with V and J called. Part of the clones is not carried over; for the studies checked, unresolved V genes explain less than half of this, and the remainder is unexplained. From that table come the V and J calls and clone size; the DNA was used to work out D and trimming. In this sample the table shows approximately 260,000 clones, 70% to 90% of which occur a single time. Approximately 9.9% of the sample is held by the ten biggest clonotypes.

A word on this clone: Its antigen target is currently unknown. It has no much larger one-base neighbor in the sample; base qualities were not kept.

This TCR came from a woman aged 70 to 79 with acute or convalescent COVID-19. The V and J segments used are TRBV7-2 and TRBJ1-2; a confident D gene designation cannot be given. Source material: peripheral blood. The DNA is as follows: TGTGCCAGCGCCCCACAGAGCAGAGCAGGCTATGGCTACACCTTC. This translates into CASAPQSRAGYGYTF.